A selection of T cell receptor beta chains follows, all from one sample in a study of blood T cell repertoires in COVID-19. Sequenced by immunoSEQ multiplex PCR; TCRdb stores in-frame clones only, minus some. This sample has just over 650,000 clones, with 75% to 90% found just once. Sequencing used peripheral blood. The source is a woman aged 18-29 years with acute or convalescent COVID-19. CDR3s include the opening cysteine and the closing phenylalanine or tryptophan. Each record gives: V gene, J gene, D gene, clone size, CDR3 DNA, CDR3 protein. D genes are given only for firm matches. The listing skips clone size in some rows; elsewhere it reads once, few, many or a size class.

>TRBV6-5|TRBJ1-2|TRBD1|-
TGTGCCACCCGGACAGGCCCTAACTATGGCTACACCTTC
CATRTGPNYGYTF
>TRBV6-4|TRBJ2-1|TRBD2|-
TGTGCCAGCAGTGACTCGCTGGGACTAGCGGGGTTTCCCTCCTACAATGAGCAGTTCTTC
CASSDSLGLAGFPSYNEQFF
>TRBV18|TRBJ2-2|TRBD1|-
TGTGCCAGCTCCCGAGGACCGACAGGGGGCGACACCGGGGAGCTGTTTTTT
CASSRGPTGGDTGELFF
>TRBV5-6|TRBJ1-2|TRBD1|-
TGTGCCAGCAGCTTGGGGGACAGGGTCGATTCGATGGGTGGCTACACCTTC
CASSLGDRVDSMGGYTF
>TRBV7-3|TRBJ2-1|TRBD2|-
TGTGCCAGCAGCTTAATGGCTAGCGGGGGCCTGAGCTCCTACAATGAGCAGTTCTTC
CASSLMASGGLSSYNEQFF
>TRBV11-2|TRBJ2-5|-|-
TGTGCCAGCAGCTTACGAAGGGGAGAGACCCAGTACTTC
CASSLRRGETQYF
>TRBV19|TRBJ1-5|-|-
TGTGCCAGTAGTATTGAGGAGGGTCAGCCCCAGCATTTT
CASSIEEGQPQHF
>TRBV6-5|TRBJ2-1|TRBD1|-
TGTGCCAGCAGTCTGGACAGGATGCAGTTCTTC
CASSLDRMQFF
>TRBV11-2|TRBJ2-1|TRBD2|-
TGTGCCAGCAGCGGACTAGCGGACACCTCCTACAATGAGCAGTTCTTC
CASSGLADTSYNEQFF
>TRBV12-3/TRBV12-4|TRBJ1-2|-|-
TGTGCCAGCACCCTGACAGTAGACTATGGCTACACCTTC
CASTLTVDYGYTF
>TRBV7-6|TRBJ2-7|TRBD1|-
TGTGCCAGCAGCTCAGGGTTACCGGGACAGGGAGCCTACGAGCAGTACTTC
CASSSGLPGQGAYEQYF
>TRBV7-2|TRBJ1-6|TRBD1|-
TGTGCCAGCAGCCCGCGCCGGGACAGGTCATCTTATAATTCACCCCTCCACTTT
CASSPRRDRSSYNSPLHF
>TRBV10-3|TRBJ2-7|-|-
TGTGCCATCAGTCCACAGTGTCTAAAGGAATACTGCGAGCAGTACTTC
CAISPQCLKEYCEQYF
>TRBV27|TRBJ1-5|-|-
TGTGCCAGCAGTCTCCTGGGAGGGGCTTTTAATCAGCCCCAGCATTTT
CASSLLGGAFNQPQHF
>TRBV2|TRBJ1-6|-|-
TGTGCCAGCAGTGATTTCCCCCAGGGCCTCCACTTT
CASSDFPQGLHF
>TRBV6-4|TRBJ2-3|-|-
TGTGCCAGCAGTATTGGACTTTCAGATACGCAGTATTTT
CASSIGLSDTQYF
>TRBV6-6|TRBJ2-7|-|-
TGTGCCAGCAGTTACTTACCGGGTGTCGGGCAGTACTTC
CASSYLPGVGQYF
>TRBV25-1|TRBJ2-1|-|-
TGTGCCAGCAAATCAGAAAAACCCTACAATGAGCAGTTCTTC
CASKSEKPYNEQFF
>TRBV2|TRBJ2-5|-|-
TGTGCCAGCAGTGAATGGGGACACACGCTCCAAGAGACCCAGTACTTC
CASSEWGHTLQETQYF
>TRBV6-5|TRBJ1-1|-|-
TGTGCCAGCAGTTACCTCGGGTGGAACACTGAAGCTTTCTTT
CASSYLGWNTEAFF
>TRBV7-8|TRBJ1-5|TRBD1|-
TGTGCCAGCAGCCCTCTAACCGGGACAGGGGGTAGCAATCAGCCCCAGCATTTT
CASSPLTGTGGSNQPQHF
>TRBV18|TRBJ2-1|TRBD2|-
TGTGCCAGCTCACCGTCTAGCGGGGACAATGAGCAGTTCTTC
CASSPSSGDNEQFF
>TRBV18|TRBJ1-1|TRBD1|-
TGTGCCAGCTCACCACTCGTATGGGCAAACAGGGGAGACACTGAAGCTTTCTTT
CASSPLVWANRGDTEAFF
>TRBV2|TRBJ1-2|-|-
TGTGCCAGCAGTGAAGCTACAGGACAGCTATATGGCTACACCTTC
CASSEATGQLYGYTF
>TRBV12-3/TRBV12-4|TRBJ1-6|-|-
TGTGCCAGCAGTTTTCTAGGTAATTCGCCCCTCCACTTT
CASSFLGNSPLHF
>TRBV19|TRBJ2-3|-|-
TGTGCCAGTAGTATAGACTCCAGCACAGATACGCAGTATTTT
CASSIDSSTDTQYF
>TRBV15|TRBJ1-3|-|few
TGTGCCACCAGCAGAGACCCGACAGGACCTGGAAACACCATATATTTT
CATSRDPTGPGNTIYF
>TRBV5-4|TRBJ1-1|-|-
TGTGCCAGCAGCTCGCCAACCCCCGGGGAAACTGAAGCTTTCTTT
CASSSPTPGETEAFF
>TRBV7-2|TRBJ1-1|TRBD1|-
TGTGCCAGCAGCTCTCACCAGGGGGTCGCTGAAGCTTTCTTT
CASSSHQGVAEAFF
>TRBV5-1|TRBJ1-1|-|-
TGCGCCAGCAGCTTGGAAGGACGGGATGGGAACACTGAAGCTTTCTTT
CASSLEGRDGNTEAFF
>TRBV6-5|TRBJ1-3|TRBD1|few
TGTGCCAGCAGTCGGACAGGGGCAGGAGGAAACACCATATATTTT
CASSRTGAGGNTIYF
>TRBV7-3|TRBJ2-5|-|-
TGTGCCAGCAGCCCCTGGGGCAGAGAGACCCAGTACTTC
CASSPWGRETQYF
>TRBV29-1|TRBJ1-2|TRBD1|-
TGCAGCGTCAGGGGGCAGGGCACTAACTATGGCTACACCTTC
CSVRGQGTNYGYTF
>TRBV27|TRBJ1-2|TRBD1|-
TGTGCCAGCAGTCCTTGGACAGGGGTAAAATATGGCTACACCTTC
CASSPWTGVKYGYTF
>TRBV28|TRBJ1-2|-|-
TGTGCCAGCAGTTCAGGGACAACCTCCGCCTATGGCTACACCTTC
CASSSGTTSAYGYTF
>TRBV5-4|TRBJ2-6|-|-
TGTGCCAGCAGCCGCCGAGGGCCTGGGGCCAACGTCCTGACTTTC
CASSRRGPGANVLTF
>TRBV18|TRBJ1-5|TRBD1|once
TGTGCCAGCTCACAGGACAGGGGAAGCAATCAGCCCCAGCATTTT
CASSQDRGSNQPQHF
>TRBV18|TRBJ1-2|-|few
TGTGCCAGCTCACAATCTGGGCATCCGGCTGGCTACACCTTC
CASSQSGHPAGYTF
>TRBV2|TRBJ1-5|-|-
TGTGCCAGCAATCACAGGGGCAATCAGCCCCAGCATTTT
CASNHRGNQPQHF
>TRBV19|TRBJ1-1|-|-
TGTGCCAGTGAGGGGAGGGGCTACATGAACACTGAAGCTTTCTTT
CASEGRGYMNTEAFF